This TCR beta chain was identified during a study of somatic mutations in cytotoxic T cells in rheumatoid arthritis. Study background: After diagnosis, patient blood (30 ml EDTA) was drawn right away, before any treatment was given. In some cases, T-cell populations stained with V beta antibodies were flow-sorted at nearly 100% purity, and these included V beta1+ cells sequenced for TCRB. Regarding the study as a whole: In about an eighth of the roughly 65 patients, the largest CD8+ clone exceeded 20% of CD8+ cells.

Between the trimmed V and J ends, which lost 5 bases and 3 bases, there was a span of 14 bases. The CDR3 extends over 14 amino acids. Germline CDR1 SGHAT, CDR2 FQNNGV. Original methodology: In patients, CD8+ clones bigger than 1% rarely had the same sequence as a published virus-specific TCRB. Sequencing used immunoSEQ multiplex PCR; TCRdb keeps in-frame clones, though not all of them. That table furnishes V, J and clone size, whereas the DNA furnished D and trimming. This repertoire shows about 8,200 clones, about 74% found once; its top ten account for 30% to 45%. Comments on this clone: Its antigen is not known.

The genes are TRBV11-2 and TRBJ2-7, with D possibly being TRBD1 (5 bases). The sequence came from an adult with rheumatoid arthritis. The sequencing sample was made of CD8+ T cells sorted from blood. CDR3 region: CASSQADSHYEQYF. In DNA form, the CDR3 reads TGTGCCAGCAGCCAAGCCGACAGCCACTACGAGCAGTACTTC.